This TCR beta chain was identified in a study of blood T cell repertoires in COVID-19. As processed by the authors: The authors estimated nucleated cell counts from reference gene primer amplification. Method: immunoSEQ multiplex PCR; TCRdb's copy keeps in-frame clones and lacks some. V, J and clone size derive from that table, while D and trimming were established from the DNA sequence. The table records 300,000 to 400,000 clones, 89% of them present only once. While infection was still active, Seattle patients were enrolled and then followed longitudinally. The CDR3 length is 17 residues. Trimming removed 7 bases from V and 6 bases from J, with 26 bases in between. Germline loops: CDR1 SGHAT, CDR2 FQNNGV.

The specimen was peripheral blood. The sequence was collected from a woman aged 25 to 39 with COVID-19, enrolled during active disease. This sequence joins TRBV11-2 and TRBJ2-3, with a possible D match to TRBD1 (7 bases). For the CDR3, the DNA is TGTGCCAGCAACCCGGTACGTGCCCAGGGGGGCAAGGATACGCAGTATTTT. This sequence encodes CASNPVRAQGGKDTQYF.